The 7 T cell receptor beta chains below were found in one sample sequenced in a study of pediatric ulcerative colitis. TCRdb's table, derived via immunoSEQ multiplex PCR, lists solely in-frame clones and lacks some. The table shows around 14,000 clones, with over 80% occurring only once. The sequenced sample was blood. The source is a boy under 18 with moderate ulcerative colitis.

This sequence joins TRBV5-1 and TRBJ2-6; D unclear. Germline CDR1 SGHRS, CDR2 YFSETQ. Between the trimmed V and J ends, which lost 4 bases and 0 bases, there was a span of 5 bases. The CDR3 is made up of 14 amino acids. The CDR3 nucleotides read TGCGCCAGCAGCCGTAGCTCTGGGGCCAACGTCCTGACTTTC. Translating it yields CASSRSSGANVLTF.

The chain couples TRBV5-1 to TRBJ2-7, with D possibly being TRBD2 (5 bases). Trimming took 2 bases from V and 0 from J, leaving 9 bases between them. The germline gives CDR1 SGHRS, CDR2 YFSETQ. The CDR3 has 14 amino acids. CDR3 DNA: TGCGCCAGCAGCTTCGAGGGCAGCTCCTACGAGCAGTACTTC. Translation: CASSFEGSSYEQYF.

The J gene is TRBJ2-5, the V gene TRBV9; 8 bases map to TRBD1. This CDR3 has 18 amino acids. V was clipped by 0 bases and J by 2 bases; unmatched bases: 12. From germline, CDR1 is SGDLS and CDR2 YYNGEE. As DNA, the CDR3 is TGTGCCAGCAGCGTAGGTTCGAGCCGGGACAGGAAACAAGAGACCCAGTACTTC. Amino acids: CASSVGSSRDRKQETQYF.

The chain couples TRBV6-4 to TRBJ2-1; 7 bases align to TRBD2. The germline CDR1 and CDR2 sequences are MRHNA and SNTAGT. The CDR3 runs to 20 residues. V lost 0 bases to trimming and J lost 2 bases; unmatched junction nucleotides: 16. For the CDR3, the DNA is TGTGCCAGCAGTGACTCAAGTCACGGGGGGTGGGTTAGGCCCTACAATGAGCAGTTCTTC. Its translation: CASSDSSHGGWVRPYNEQFF.

The table lists this clone with a count of one. This chain joins TRBV25-1 and TRBJ2-1, with D perhaps matching TRBD2 (5 bases). The CDR3 is made up of 16 amino acids. Trimming took off 3 bases at V and 1 base at J, with 13 bases between the two ends. From germline, CDR1 is MGHDK and CDR2 SYGVNS. CDR3: CASSDRTGSSYNEQFF. CDR3 nucleotides: TGTGCCAGCAGTGATAGGACTGGGTCTTCCTACAATGAGCAGTTCTTC.

The chain recombines TRBV25-1 with TRBJ1-2, with 7 bases fitting TRBD1. Germline CDR1 MGHDK, CDR2 SYGVNS. The CDR3 is made up of 13 amino acids. The trim removed 8 bases at V and 6 bases at J, leaving 9 bases unmatched. The CDR3, as DNA: TGTGCCAGCCATCGGCGGCAGGGGGATGGCTACACCTTC. It is translated as CASHRRQGDGYTF.

In this sample, this clone turned up a few times. This chain links TRBV7-2 with TRBJ1-6, with D unresolved. CDR1 SGHTA and CDR2 FQGNSA come from the germline V gene. The germline V and J ends were trimmed by 2 bases and 13 bases, with 9 bases remaining between them. This CDR3 has 12 residues. Here the CDR3 DNA reads TGTGCCAGCAGCTTATTTCTTGCTCCCCTCCACTTT. Protein: CASSLFLAPLHF.